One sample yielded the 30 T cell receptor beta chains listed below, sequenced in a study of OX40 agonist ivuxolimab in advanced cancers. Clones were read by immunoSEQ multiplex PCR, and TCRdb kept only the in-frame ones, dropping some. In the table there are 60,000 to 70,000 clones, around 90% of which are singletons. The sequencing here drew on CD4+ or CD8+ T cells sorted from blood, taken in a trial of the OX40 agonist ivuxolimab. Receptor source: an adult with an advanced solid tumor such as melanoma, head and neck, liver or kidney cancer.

This chain's CDR3 is CASSRTTGTGNQPQHF. In nucleotides, the CDR3 is TGTGCCAGCAGCCGCACGACCGGGACAGGAAATCAGCCCCAGCATTTT. This chain links TRBV4-2 with TRBJ1-5; 8 bases agree with TRBD1. Germline trimming cut 4 bases from V and 4 bases from J; bases unmatched to any gene: 9. Germline V CDR1 and CDR2: LGHNA, YNFKEQ. The CDR3 contains 16 residues.

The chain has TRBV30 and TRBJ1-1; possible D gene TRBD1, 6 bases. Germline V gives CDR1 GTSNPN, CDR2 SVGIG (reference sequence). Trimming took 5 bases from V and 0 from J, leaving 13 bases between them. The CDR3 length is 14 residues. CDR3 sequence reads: CAWGDNVMNTEAFF. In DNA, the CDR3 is TGTGCCTGGGGGGACAATGTGATGAACACTGAAGCTTTCTTT.

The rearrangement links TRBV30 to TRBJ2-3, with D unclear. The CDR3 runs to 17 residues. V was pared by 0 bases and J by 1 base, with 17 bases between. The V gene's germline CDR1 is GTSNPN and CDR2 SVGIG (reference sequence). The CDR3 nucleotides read TGTGCCTGGAGTGTATCAGGCACGGGTGGGGGCACAGATACGCAGTATTTT. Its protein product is CAWSVSGTGGGTDTQYF.

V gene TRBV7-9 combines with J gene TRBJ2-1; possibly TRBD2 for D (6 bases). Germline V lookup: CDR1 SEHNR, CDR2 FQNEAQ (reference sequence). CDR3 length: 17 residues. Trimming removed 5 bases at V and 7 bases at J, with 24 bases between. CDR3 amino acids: CASSGFSAGRSLNEQFF. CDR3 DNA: TGTGCCAGCAGCGGATTTTCGGCGGGACGGTCTTTGAATGAGCAGTTCTTC.

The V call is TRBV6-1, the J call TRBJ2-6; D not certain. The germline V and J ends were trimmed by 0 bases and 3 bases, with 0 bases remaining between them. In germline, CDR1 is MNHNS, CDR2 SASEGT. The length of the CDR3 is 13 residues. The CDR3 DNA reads TGTGCCAGCAGTGAAGCTGGGGCCAACGTCCTGACTTTC. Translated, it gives CASSEAGANVLTF.

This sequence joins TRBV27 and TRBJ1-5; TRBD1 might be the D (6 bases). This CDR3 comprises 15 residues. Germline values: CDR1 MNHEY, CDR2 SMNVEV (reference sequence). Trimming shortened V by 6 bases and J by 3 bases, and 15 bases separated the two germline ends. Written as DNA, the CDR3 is TGTGCCAGCAGACCAGGGAACAGGGTCAATCAGCCCCAGCATTTT. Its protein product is CASRPGNRVNQPQHF.

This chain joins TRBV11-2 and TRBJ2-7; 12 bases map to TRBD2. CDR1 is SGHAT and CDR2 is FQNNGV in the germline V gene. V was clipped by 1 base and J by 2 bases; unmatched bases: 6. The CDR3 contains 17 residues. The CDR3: CASSLVASGGVAYEQYF. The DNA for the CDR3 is TGTGCCAGCAGCTTAGTAGCTAGCGGGGGGGTCGCCTACGAGCAGTACTTC.

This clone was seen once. The DNA of the CDR3 is TGTGCCAGCGCACGGAGCTCGGAAGCTTTCTTT. The encoded protein is CASARSSEAFF. The V and J genes are TRBV2 and TRBJ1-1; the D is unclear. Germline V gene lookup returns CDR1 SNHLY and CDR2 FYNNEI. The V and J ends lost 8 bases and 8 bases respectively, with 12 bases between them. This CDR3 is 11 amino acids long.

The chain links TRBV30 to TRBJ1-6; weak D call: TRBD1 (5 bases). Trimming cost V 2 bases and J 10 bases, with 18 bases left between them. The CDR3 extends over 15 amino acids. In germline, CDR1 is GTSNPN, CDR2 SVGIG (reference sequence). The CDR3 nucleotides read TGTGCCTGGAGTCGCACCCAGGGAGGAGGGTCACCCCTCCACTTT. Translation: CAWSRTQGGGSPLHF.

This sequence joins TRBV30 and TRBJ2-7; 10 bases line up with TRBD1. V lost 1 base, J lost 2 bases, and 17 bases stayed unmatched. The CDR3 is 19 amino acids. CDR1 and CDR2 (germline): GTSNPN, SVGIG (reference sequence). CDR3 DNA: TGTGCCTGGAGTGCGAATTATGGGACAGGGGTTACTCAAGCCTACGAGCAGTACTTC. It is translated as CAWSANYGTGVTQAYEQYF.

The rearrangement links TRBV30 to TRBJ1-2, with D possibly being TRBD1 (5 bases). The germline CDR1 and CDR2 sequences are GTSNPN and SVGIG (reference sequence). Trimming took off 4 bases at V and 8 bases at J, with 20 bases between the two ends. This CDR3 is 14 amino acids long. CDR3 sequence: CAWTRNLGARGYTF. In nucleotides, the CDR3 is TGTGCCTGGACCCGCAACCTCGGGGCGCGGGGCTACACCTTC.

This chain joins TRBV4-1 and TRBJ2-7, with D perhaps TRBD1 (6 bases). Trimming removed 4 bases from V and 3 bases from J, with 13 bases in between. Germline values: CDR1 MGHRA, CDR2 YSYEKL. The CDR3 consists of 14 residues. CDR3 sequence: CASSPGQNLYEQYF. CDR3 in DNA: TGCGCCAGCAGCCCCGGACAGAACCTCTACGAGCAGTACTTC.

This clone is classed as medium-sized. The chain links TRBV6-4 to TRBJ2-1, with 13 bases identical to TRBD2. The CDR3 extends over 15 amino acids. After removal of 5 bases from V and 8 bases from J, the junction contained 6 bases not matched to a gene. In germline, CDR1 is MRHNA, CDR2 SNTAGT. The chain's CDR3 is CASSTGTSGIYEQFF. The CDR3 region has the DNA TGTGCCAGCAGTACCGGGACTAGCGGGATCTATGAGCAGTTCTTC.

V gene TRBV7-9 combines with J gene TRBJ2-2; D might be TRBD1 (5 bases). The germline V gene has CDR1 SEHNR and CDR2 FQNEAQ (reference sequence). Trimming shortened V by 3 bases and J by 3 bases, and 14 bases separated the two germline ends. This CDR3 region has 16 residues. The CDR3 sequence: CASSFSRPRDTGELFF. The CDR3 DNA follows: TGTGCCAGCAGCTTTAGCAGACCCAGGGACACCGGGGAGCTGTTTTTT.

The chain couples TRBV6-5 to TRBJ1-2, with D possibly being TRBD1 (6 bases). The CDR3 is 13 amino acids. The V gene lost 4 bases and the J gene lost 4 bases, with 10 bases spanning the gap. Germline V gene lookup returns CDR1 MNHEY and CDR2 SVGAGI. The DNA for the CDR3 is TGTGCCAGCAGTTCAGGGGCTTTCTATGGCTACACCTTC. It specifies CASSSGAFYGYTF.

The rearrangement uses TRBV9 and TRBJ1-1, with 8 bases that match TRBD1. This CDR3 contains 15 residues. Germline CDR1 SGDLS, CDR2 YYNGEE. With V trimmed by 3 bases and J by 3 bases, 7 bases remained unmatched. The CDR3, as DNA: TGTGCCAGCAGCGCCTTACAGGGGGGACACACTGAAGCTTTCTTT. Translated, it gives CASSALQGGHTEAFF.

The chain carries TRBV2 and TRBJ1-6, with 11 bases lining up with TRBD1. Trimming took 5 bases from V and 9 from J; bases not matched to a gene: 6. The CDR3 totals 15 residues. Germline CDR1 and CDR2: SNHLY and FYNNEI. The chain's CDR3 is CASSFGDRGISPLHF. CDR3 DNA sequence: TGTGCCAGCAGTTTCGGGGACAGGGGGATTTCACCCCTCCACTTT.

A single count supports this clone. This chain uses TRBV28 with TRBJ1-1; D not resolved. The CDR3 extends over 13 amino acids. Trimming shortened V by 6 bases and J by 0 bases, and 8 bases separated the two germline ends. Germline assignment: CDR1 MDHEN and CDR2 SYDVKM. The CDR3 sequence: CASRTSMNTEAFF. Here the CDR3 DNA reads TGTGCCAGCAGGACTTCTATGAACACTGAAGCTTTCTTT.

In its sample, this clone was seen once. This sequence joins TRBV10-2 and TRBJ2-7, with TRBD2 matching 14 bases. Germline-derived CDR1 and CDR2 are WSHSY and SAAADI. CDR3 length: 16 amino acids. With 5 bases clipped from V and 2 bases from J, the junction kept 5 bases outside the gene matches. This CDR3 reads CASSRGTSGSAYEQYF. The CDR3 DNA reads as TGCGCCAGCAGTAGAGGGACTAGCGGGAGCGCCTACGAGCAGTACTTC.

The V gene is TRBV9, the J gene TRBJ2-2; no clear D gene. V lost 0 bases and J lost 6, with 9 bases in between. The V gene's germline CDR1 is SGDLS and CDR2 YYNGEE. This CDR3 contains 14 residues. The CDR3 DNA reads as TGTGCCAGCAGCGTAGCCGTTTCCCCCGGGGAGCTGTTTTTT. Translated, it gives CASSVAVSPGELFF.

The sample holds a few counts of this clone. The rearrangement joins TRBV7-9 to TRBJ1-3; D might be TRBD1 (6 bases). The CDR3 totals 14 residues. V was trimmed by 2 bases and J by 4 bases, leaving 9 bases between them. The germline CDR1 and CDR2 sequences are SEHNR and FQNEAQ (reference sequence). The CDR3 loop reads CASSLTGWGNTIYF. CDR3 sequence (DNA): TGTGCCAGCAGCTTAACAGGGTGGGGAAACACCATATATTTT.

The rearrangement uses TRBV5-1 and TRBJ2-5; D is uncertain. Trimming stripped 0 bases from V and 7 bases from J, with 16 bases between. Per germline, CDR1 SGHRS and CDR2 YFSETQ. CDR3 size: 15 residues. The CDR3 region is CASSLAAVPLGTQYF. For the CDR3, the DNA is TGCGCCAGCAGCTTGGCCGCGGTGCCCTTAGGGACCCAGTACTTC.

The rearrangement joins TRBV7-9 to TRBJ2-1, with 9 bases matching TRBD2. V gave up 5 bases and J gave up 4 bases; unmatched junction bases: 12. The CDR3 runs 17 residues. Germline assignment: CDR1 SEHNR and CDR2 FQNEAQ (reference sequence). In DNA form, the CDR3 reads TGTGCCAGCAGCCAGAAGTGGAGACTAGCGGTTTACAATGAGCAGTTCTTC. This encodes CASSQKWRLAVYNEQFF. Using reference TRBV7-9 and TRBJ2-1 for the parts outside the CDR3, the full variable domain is DTGVSQNPRHKITKRGQNVTFRCDPISEHNRLYWYRQTLGQGPEFLTYFQNEAQLEKSRLLSDRFSAERPKGSFSTLEIQRTEQGDSAMYLCASSQKWRLAVYNEQFFGPGTRLTVL.

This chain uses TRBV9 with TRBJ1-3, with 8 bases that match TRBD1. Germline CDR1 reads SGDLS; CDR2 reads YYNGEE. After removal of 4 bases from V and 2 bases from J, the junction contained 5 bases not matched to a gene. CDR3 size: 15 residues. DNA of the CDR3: TGTGCCAGCAGCAGAGGACAGGGCACTGGAAACACCATATATTTT. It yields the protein CASSRGQGTGNTIYF.

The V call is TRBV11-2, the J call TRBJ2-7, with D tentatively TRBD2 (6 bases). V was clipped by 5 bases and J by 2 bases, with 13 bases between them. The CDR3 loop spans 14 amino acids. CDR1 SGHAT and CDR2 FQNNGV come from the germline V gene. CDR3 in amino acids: CASSRGLPPYEQYF. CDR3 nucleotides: TGTGCCAGCAGCAGGGGACTCCCGCCCTACGAGCAGTACTTC.

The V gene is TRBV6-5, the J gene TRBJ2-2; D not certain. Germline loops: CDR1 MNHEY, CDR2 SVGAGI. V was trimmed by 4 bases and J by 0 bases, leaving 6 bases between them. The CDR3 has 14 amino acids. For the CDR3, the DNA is TGTGCCAGCAGTTGGCAGCCGAACACCGGGGAGCTGTTTTTT. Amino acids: CASSWQPNTGELFF.

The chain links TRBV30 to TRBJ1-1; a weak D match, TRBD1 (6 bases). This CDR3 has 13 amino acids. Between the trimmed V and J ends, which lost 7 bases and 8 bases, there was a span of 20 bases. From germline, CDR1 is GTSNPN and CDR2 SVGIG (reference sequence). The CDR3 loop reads CASDEGRGQEAFF. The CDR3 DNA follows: TGTGCCTCGGATGAGGGGAGAGGACAGGAAGCTTTCTTT. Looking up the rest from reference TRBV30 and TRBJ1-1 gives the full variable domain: SQTIHQWPATLVQPVGSPLSLECTVEGTSNPNLYWYRQAAGRGLQLLFYSVGIGQISSEVPQNLSASRPQDRQFILSSKKLLLSDSGFYLCASDEGRGQEAFFGQGTRLTVV.

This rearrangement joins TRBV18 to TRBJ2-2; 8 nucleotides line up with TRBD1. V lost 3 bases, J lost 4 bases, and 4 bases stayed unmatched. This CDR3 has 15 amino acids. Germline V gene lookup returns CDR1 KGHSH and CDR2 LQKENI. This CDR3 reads CASSPDRVSTGELFF. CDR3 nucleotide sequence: TGTGCCAGCTCACCGGACAGGGTGAGCACCGGGGAGCTGTTTTTT.

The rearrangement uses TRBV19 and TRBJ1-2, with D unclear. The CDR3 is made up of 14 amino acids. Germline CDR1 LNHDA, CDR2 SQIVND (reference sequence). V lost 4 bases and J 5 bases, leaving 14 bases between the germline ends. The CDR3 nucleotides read TGTGCCAGTAGTAATCCCCCGGCGAATTATGGCTACACCTTC. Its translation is CASSNPPANYGYTF.

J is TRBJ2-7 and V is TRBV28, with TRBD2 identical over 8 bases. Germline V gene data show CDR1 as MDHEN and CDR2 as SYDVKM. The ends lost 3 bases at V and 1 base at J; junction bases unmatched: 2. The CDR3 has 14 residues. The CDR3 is CASSFSGISYEQYF. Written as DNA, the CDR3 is TGTGCCAGCAGTTTTAGCGGGATATCCTACGAGCAGTACTTC.